This record concerns one TCR beta chain sequence. V lost 3 bases and J lost 5; bases outside the gene matches: 9. The CDR3 runs to 15 residues. Germline values: CDR1 LGHNA, CDR2 YNFKEQ. Measured with immunoSEQ multiplex PCR; TCRdb has only the in-frame clones, and not every one. The sample holds over 40,000 clones; around 86% are singletons and the top ten take approximately 0.4%. This specimen belongs to a study of OX40 agonist ivuxolimab in advanced cancers. Study summary: Patients were dosed intravenously with ivuxolimab at 0.01 to 10 mg/kg every 2 weeks.

Individuals having autoimmune disease history or systemic immunosuppression were not enrolled. The sequence came from an adult with an advanced solid tumor such as melanoma, head and neck, liver or kidney cancer. This chain links TRBV4-2 with TRBJ1-1; 7 bases agree with TRBD1. The sample was CD4+ or CD8+ T cells sorted from blood, taken in a trial of the OX40 agonist ivuxolimab. The CDR3 DNA follows: TGTGCCAGCAGCCATAGAGACAGGGAAGGAACTGAAGCTTTCTTT. Residues: CASSHRDREGTEAFF.